A selection of T cell receptor beta chains follows, all from one sample in a study of cytomegalovirus exposure and HLA in healthy donors. The method was immunoSEQ multiplex PCR; TCRdb's version includes in-frame clones alone and lacks a portion of them. The sample carries 100,000 to 150,000 clones, roughly three fifths recorded once. Input material: PBMCs. These receptors all stem from a woman aged 40-49 years in good health and CMV-seronegative. CDR3s include the opening cysteine and the closing phenylalanine or tryptophan. The order of the fields is clone size, D gene, J gene, V gene, CDR3 protein, CDR3 DNA. D genes are given only for firm matches. Size tells how often a clone was seen (once, few, many) or the class of an expanded clone, and some rows leave it out.

clone size: NA; D gene: NA; J gene: TRBJ2-3; V gene: TRBV18; CDR3 protein: CASSLSGAVMDTQYF; CDR3 DNA: TGTGCCAGCTCACTGTCAGGGGCAGTCATGGATACGCAGTATTTT
clone size: NA; D gene: NA; J gene: TRBJ1-4; V gene: TRBV6-1; CDR3 protein: CASRIQGEKLFF; CDR3 DNA: TGTGCCAGCAGGATCCAGGGGGAAAAACTGTTTTTT
clone size: NA; D gene: NA; J gene: TRBJ2-5; V gene: TRBV6-5; CDR3 protein: CASSYSTGRQETQYF; CDR3 DNA: TGTGCCAGCAGTTACTCGACAGGTCGTCAAGAGACCCAGTACTTC
clone size: once; D gene: NA; J gene: TRBJ1-1; V gene: TRBV5-1; CDR3 protein: CASSLERGDTEAFF; CDR3 DNA: TGCGCCAGCAGCTTGGAACGCGGCGACACTGAAGCTTTCTTT
clone size: once; D gene: TRBD2; J gene: TRBJ2-1; V gene: TRBV5-1; CDR3 protein: CASSPASGGRNEQFF; CDR3 DNA: TGCGCCAGCAGCCCCGCTAGCGGGGGGCGGAATGAGCAGTTCTTC
clone size: NA; D gene: NA; J gene: TRBJ1-1; V gene: TRBV4-1; CDR3 protein: CASSPLPPDSMNTEAFF; CDR3 DNA: TGCGCCAGCAGCCCTCTGCCCCCTGACAGCATGAACACTGAAGCTTTCTTT
clone size: many; D gene: NA; J gene: TRBJ1-4; V gene: TRBV4-3; CDR3 protein: CASSQDLYEKLFF; CDR3 DNA: TGCGCCAGCAGCCAAGATCTTTATGAAAAACTGTTTTTT
clone size: NA; D gene: NA; J gene: TRBJ1-1; V gene: TRBV7-8; CDR3 protein: CASSLEARDTEAFF; CDR3 DNA: TGTGCCAGCAGCTTAGAGGCCAGGGACACTGAAGCTTTCTTT
clone size: NA; D gene: NA; J gene: TRBJ1-2; V gene: TRBV5-6; CDR3 protein: CASSFRDKTYGYTF; CDR3 DNA: TGTGCCAGCAGCTTTAGAGACAAAACCTATGGCTACACCTTC
clone size: NA; D gene: NA; J gene: TRBJ1-1; V gene: TRBV19; CDR3 protein: CASSIGWGSGTEAFF; CDR3 DNA: TGTGCCAGTAGTATAGGTTGGGGCTCTGGGACTGAAGCTTTCTTT
clone size: NA; D gene: NA; J gene: TRBJ1-1; V gene: TRBV4-3; CDR3 protein: CASSQGVREASTEAFF; CDR3 DNA: TGCGCCAGCAGCCAAGGGGTCCGGGAGGCGAGCACTGAAGCTTTCTTT
clone size: NA; D gene: TRBD2; J gene: TRBJ2-1; V gene: TRBV30; CDR3 protein: CAWHSGGADEQFF; CDR3 DNA: TGTGCCTGGCACAGCGGGGGGGCCGATGAGCAGTTCTTC
clone size: NA; D gene: TRBD2; J gene: TRBJ2-5; V gene: TRBV10-3; CDR3 protein: CAISGTLTSGLQETQYF; CDR3 DNA: TGTGCCATCAGTGGGACATTGACTAGCGGGCTCCAAGAGACCCAGTACTTC
clone size: few; D gene: NA; J gene: TRBJ2-7; V gene: TRBV7-9; CDR3 protein: CASSFDGGDYEQYF; CDR3 DNA: TGTGCCAGCAGCTTTGACGGCGGGGACTACGAGCAGTACTTC
clone size: once; D gene: NA; J gene: TRBJ2-7; V gene: TRBV2; CDR3 protein: CASRPNRDWGSYEQYF; CDR3 DNA: TGTGCCAGCAGGCCTAACAGGGATTGGGGCTCCTACGAGCAGTACTTC
clone size: NA; D gene: NA; J gene: TRBJ2-5; V gene: TRBV7-2; CDR3 protein: CASSLAGHRQETQYF; CDR3 DNA: TGTGCCAGCAGCTTGGCAGGTCACCGACAAGAGACCCAGTACTTC
clone size: NA; D gene: NA; J gene: TRBJ1-1; V gene: TRBV5-1; CDR3 protein: CASGRTHRNTEAFF; CDR3 DNA: TGCGCCAGCGGACGGACACATAGGAACACTGAAGCTTTCTTT
clone size: NA; D gene: TRBD1; J gene: TRBJ2-7; V gene: TRBV19; CDR3 protein: CASEAGTGAREQYF; CDR3 DNA: TGTGCCAGCGAAGCAGGGACAGGGGCGCGGGAGCAGTACTTC
clone size: NA; D gene: TRBD2; J gene: TRBJ2-1; V gene: TRBV27; CDR3 protein: CATQGLAGFNEQFF; CDR3 DNA: TGTGCCACCCAGGGTCTAGCGGGATTTAATGAGCAGTTCTTC
clone size: few; D gene: NA; J gene: TRBJ1-1; V gene: TRBV10-1; CDR3 protein: CASSEFGGLNTEAFF; CDR3 DNA: TGCGCCAGCAGTGAGTTTGGAGGGTTGAACACTGAAGCTTTCTTT
clone size: NA; D gene: TRBD1; J gene: TRBJ1-1; V gene: TRBV30; CDR3 protein: CAWSVGDRVGTEAFF; CDR3 DNA: TGTGCCTGGAGTGTAGGGGACAGGGTGGGGACTGAAGCTTTCTTT
clone size: NA; D gene: NA; J gene: TRBJ1-2; V gene: TRBV28; CDR3 protein: CASSVDPLRGYTF; CDR3 DNA: TGTGCCAGCAGTGTCGACCCGCTGAGGGGCTACACCTTC
clone size: NA; D gene: TRBD1; J gene: TRBJ1-1; V gene: TRBV7-6; CDR3 protein: CASTADRLTEAFF; CDR3 DNA: TGTGCCAGCACCGCGGACAGGTTAACTGAAGCTTTCTTT
clone size: NA; D gene: NA; J gene: TRBJ1-1; V gene: TRBV5-1; CDR3 protein: CASSLEAGRDEAFF; CDR3 DNA: TGCGCCAGCAGCTTGGAGGCAGGGAGGGATGAAGCTTTCTTT
clone size: NA; D gene: TRBD2; J gene: TRBJ2-5; V gene: TRBV5-4; CDR3 protein: CASSLARGGGQETQYF; CDR3 DNA: TGTGCCAGCAGCTTGGCCCGGGGCGGGGGGCAAGAGACCCAGTACTTC
clone size: NA; D gene: TRBD1; J gene: TRBJ1-1; V gene: TRBV7-8; CDR3 protein: CASSPRDRAMNTEAFF; CDR3 DNA: TGTGCCAGCAGCCCTCGGGACAGGGCGATGAACACTGAAGCTTTCTTT
clone size: few; D gene: TRBD1; J gene: TRBJ2-5; V gene: TRBV30; CDR3 protein: CAWERGQGRETQYF; CDR3 DNA: TGTGCCTGGGAAAGGGGACAGGGCAGAGAGACCCAGTACTTC
clone size: once; D gene: NA; J gene: TRBJ2-7; V gene: TRBV6-6; CDR3 protein: CASSYREDEQYF; CDR3 DNA: TGTGCCAGCAGTTACAGGGAGGACGAGCAGTACTTC
clone size: NA; D gene: NA; J gene: TRBJ2-7; V gene: TRBV5-4; CDR3 protein: CASSLAGSSYEQYF; CDR3 DNA: TGTGCCAGCAGCTTGGCGGGGAGCTCCTACGAGCAGTACTTC
clone size: NA; D gene: TRBD1; J gene: TRBJ1-1; V gene: TRBV10-3; CDR3 protein: CAIRGTGNTEAFF; CDR3 DNA: TGTGCCATCAGGGGGACAGGGAACACTGAAGCTTTCTTT
clone size: few; D gene: TRBD1; J gene: TRBJ2-7; V gene: TRBV7-9; CDR3 protein: CASSPGPRTGNEQYF; CDR3 DNA: TGTGCCAGCAGCCCCGGGCCCAGGACAGGGAACGAGCAGTACTTC
clone size: NA; D gene: TRBD1; J gene: TRBJ1-6; V gene: TRBV9; CDR3 protein: CASSALTGGNSPLHF; CDR3 DNA: TGTGCCAGCAGCGCACTCACAGGGGGCAATTCACCCCTCCACTTT
clone size: NA; D gene: NA; J gene: TRBJ2-3; V gene: TRBV25-1; CDR3 protein: CASSEPWGGRGATDTQYF; CDR3 DNA: TGTGCCAGCAGTGAACCGTGGGGGGGGCGAGGGGCCACAGATACGCAGTATTTT
clone size: NA; D gene: TRBD1; J gene: TRBJ1-6; V gene: TRBV6-6; CDR3 protein: CASRPPGQDSTPLHF; CDR3 DNA: TGTGCCAGCAGACCCCCCGGACAGGACTCGACACCCCTCCACTTT
clone size: once; D gene: TRBD1; J gene: TRBJ1-5; V gene: TRBV19; CDR3 protein: CASMPGQGPFEPQHF; CDR3 DNA: TGTGCCAGTATGCCGGGACAGGGCCCCTTTGAGCCCCAGCATTTT
clone size: NA; D gene: TRBD2; J gene: TRBJ2-7; V gene: TRBV30; CDR3 protein: CAWSPLGTSSSYEQYF; CDR3 DNA: TGTGCCTGGAGTCCGTTAGGGACTAGCAGCTCCTACGAGCAGTACTTC
clone size: NA; D gene: TRBD1; J gene: TRBJ2-1; V gene: TRBV30; CDR3 protein: CAWSVEDRGGNEQFF; CDR3 DNA: TGTGCCTGGAGTGTGGAGGACAGGGGAGGGAATGAGCAGTTCTTC
clone size: NA; D gene: TRBD1; J gene: TRBJ2-4; V gene: TRBV7-9; CDR3 protein: CAVRGHNIQYF; CDR3 DNA: TGTGCCGTCAGGGGGCACAACATTCAGTACTTC
clone size: NA; D gene: TRBD1; J gene: TRBJ2-3; V gene: TRBV7-7; CDR3 protein: CASSPTGQGGTDTQYF; CDR3 DNA: TGTGCCAGCAGCCCCACTGGACAGGGAGGCACAGATACGCAGTATTTT
clone size: NA; D gene: TRBD1; J gene: TRBJ1-6; V gene: TRBV19; CDR3 protein: CASRQGTTSSYNSPLHF; CDR3 DNA: TGTGCCAGCAGACAGGGGACCACGAGCTCCTATAATTCACCCCTCCACTTT
clone size: NA; D gene: NA; J gene: TRBJ1-3; V gene: TRBV28; CDR3 protein: CASSLAGQSGNTIYF; CDR3 DNA: TGTGCCAGCAGTTTAGCGGGGCAGTCTGGAAACACCATATATTTT
clone size: NA; D gene: NA; J gene: TRBJ1-5; V gene: TRBV2; CDR3 protein: CASRAGTNSNQPQHF; CDR3 DNA: TGTGCCAGCAGAGCCGGGACAAATAGCAATCAGCCCCAGCATTTT
clone size: NA; D gene: TRBD1; J gene: TRBJ1-1; V gene: TRBV27; CDR3 protein: CASSPYDPGQMNTEAFF; CDR3 DNA: TGTGCCAGCAGTCCCTACGATCCGGGACAGATGAACACTGAAGCTTTCTTT
clone size: NA; D gene: TRBD2; J gene: TRBJ2-1; V gene: TRBV9; CDR3 protein: CASSYERGGLSSYNEQFF; CDR3 DNA: TGTGCCAGCAGTTACGAGCGGGGGGGCCTTTCCTCCTACAATGAGCAGTTCTTC
clone size: NA; D gene: TRBD2; J gene: TRBJ2-5; V gene: TRBV6-4; CDR3 protein: CASSEASGGAQTQYF; CDR3 DNA: TGTGCCAGCAGTGAGGCTAGCGGGGGGGCCCAGACCCAGTACTTC
clone size: once; D gene: NA; J gene: TRBJ2-3; V gene: TRBV9; CDR3 protein: CASSVAPGEDTQYF; CDR3 DNA: TGTGCCAGCAGCGTCGCTCCAGGGGAAGATACGCAGTATTTT
clone size: few; D gene: NA; J gene: TRBJ2-7; V gene: TRBV29-1; CDR3 protein: CSVGEETYEQYF; CDR3 DNA: TGCAGCGTTGGTGAGGAGACCTACGAGCAGTACTTC
clone size: NA; D gene: TRBD1; J gene: TRBJ1-4; V gene: TRBV4-3; CDR3 protein: CASSPPGTGEKLFF; CDR3 DNA: TGCGCCAGCAGCCCCCCCGGGACAGGTGAAAAACTGTTTTTT
clone size: few; D gene: NA; J gene: TRBJ1-1; V gene: TRBV10-3; CDR3 protein: CAISESRGGAGNTEAFF; CDR3 DNA: TGTGCCATCAGTGAGTCGAGAGGGGGGGCCGGGAACACTGAAGCTTTCTTT
clone size: NA; D gene: NA; J gene: TRBJ1-3; V gene: TRBV4-3; CDR3 protein: CASSQAWSSGNTIYF; CDR3 DNA: TGCGCCAGCAGCCAAGCATGGAGCTCTGGAAACACCATATATTTT
clone size: few; D gene: NA; J gene: TRBJ1-5; V gene: TRBV4-1; CDR3 protein: CASSHATRNQPQHF; CDR3 DNA: TGCGCCAGCAGCCACGCCACCAGGAATCAGCCCCAGCATTTT
clone size: few; D gene: NA; J gene: TRBJ1-1; V gene: TRBV6-6; CDR3 protein: CASSQLQGWLTEAFF; CDR3 DNA: TGTGCCAGCAGCCAACTACAGGGCTGGCTCACTGAAGCTTTCTTT
clone size: NA; D gene: NA; J gene: TRBJ2-7; V gene: TRBV27; CDR3 protein: CASSLDGAGWGEQYF; CDR3 DNA: TGTGCCAGCAGTTTAGATGGCGCAGGGTGGGGCGAGCAGTACTTC
clone size: NA; D gene: TRBD1; J gene: TRBJ2-2; V gene: TRBV25-1; CDR3 protein: CASKGTAVGGELFF; CDR3 DNA: TGTGCCAGCAAAGGGACAGCCGTCGGCGGGGAGCTGTTTTTT